Listed here is a single T cell receptor beta chain. This sample is drawn from a study of OX40 agonist ivuxolimab in advanced cancers. About the study: Partial responses, seen in three patients, involved one hepatocellular carcinoma and two cutaneous melanomas.

V was clipped by 5 bases and J by 3 bases, with 13 bases between them. Germline lookup yields CDR1 MRHNA and CDR2 SNTAGT. The CDR3 is 14 residues long. Profiled with immunoSEQ multiplex PCR; TCRdb holds only in-frame clones, not every one. Of 60,000 to 95,000 clones detected, 70% to 90% appear once; the ten largest clones hold about a sixth. The receptor's source is an adult with an advanced solid tumor such as melanoma, head and neck, liver or kidney cancer. The chain combines TRBV6-4 with TRBJ1-1; possibly TRBD1 for D (5 bases). The source was CD4+ or CD8+ T cells sorted from blood, collected in a trial of the OX40 agonist ivuxolimab. The DNA of the CDR3 is TGTGCCAGCAGTTGGGGCCTCGGGGACACTGAAGCTTTCTTT. Protein: CASSWGLGDTEAFF.